This T cell receptor beta chain derives from a study of radiation and T cells in renal cell carcinoma. General study results and limits: Pretreatment tumor biopsies were lacking, so baseline clonotypes are unknown.

CDR3 size: 19 residues. Described time point: blood 2 weeks post-SBRT. Regarding treatment: 15 Gy SBRT to primary tumor, nephrectomy 4 weeks later. A single count supports this clone. What it binds is not known. TCRdb's table, derived via immunoSEQ multiplex PCR, lists solely in-frame clones and lacks some. The sample carries about 49,000 clones, 75% to 85% recorded once. The sample in question was blood, obtained from a patient whose treatment included radiotherapy and nephrectomy. The chain joins TRBV1 to TRBJ2-3; TRBD2, the D gene given by the table, was not confirmed from the DNA. TRBV1 has pseudogene status. The clonotype was recovered from a woman between 65 and 79 years old with renal cell carcinoma. The CDR3 nucleotides read TGCACCAGCAGCCAAGGGGGACTAGCGGGAGGGCCGGGTACAGATACGCAGTATTTT. Amino acid sequence: CTSSQGGLAGGPGTDTQYF.